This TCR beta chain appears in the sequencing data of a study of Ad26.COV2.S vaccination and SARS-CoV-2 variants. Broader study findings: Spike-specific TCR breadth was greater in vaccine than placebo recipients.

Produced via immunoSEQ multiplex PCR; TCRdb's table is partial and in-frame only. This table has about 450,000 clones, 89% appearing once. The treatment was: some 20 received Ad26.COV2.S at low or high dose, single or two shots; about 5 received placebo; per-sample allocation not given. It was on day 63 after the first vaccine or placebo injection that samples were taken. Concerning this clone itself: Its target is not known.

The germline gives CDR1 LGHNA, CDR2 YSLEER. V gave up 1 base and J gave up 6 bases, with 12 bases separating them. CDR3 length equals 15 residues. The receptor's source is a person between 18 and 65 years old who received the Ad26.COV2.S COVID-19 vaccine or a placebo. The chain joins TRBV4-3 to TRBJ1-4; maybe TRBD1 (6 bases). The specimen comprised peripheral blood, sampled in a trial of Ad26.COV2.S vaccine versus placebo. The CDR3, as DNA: TGCGCCAGCAGCCAAGTGGGGGGCGCGGATGAAAAACTGTTTTTT. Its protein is CASSQVGGADEKLFF.